This TCR beta chain comes out of a study of molecular identifiers for immune sequencing clone quantification. Study conclusions and caveats: The share of molecules held by clones above 20 RNA copies was over 98% in effector cells and under 1% in naive cells.

This clonotype was observed a few times. Antigen specificity is unknown. TCRdb re-analysed the PCR reads in MiXCR, keeping a single row per CDR3 protein. The sample carries 100,000 or so distinct CDR3 sequences, 36% recorded once. Sequenced sample: naive CD8+ T cells from blood, with Jurkat cell RNA spiked in. Subset denoted: FACS-sorted CD8+CD4-CCR7+CD45RA+ naive T cells. The source of this sequence is a human donor in good health. Some libraries in this study had Jurkat cell RNA spiked in.

The CDR3 loop reads CASSSGMRTRHTDTQYF. CDR3 sequence (DNA): TGCGCCAGCAGCTCGGGTATGAGGACCAGACACACAGATACGCAGTATTTT. This chain joins TRBV5-1 and TRBJ2-3; no firm D call. Looked up from germline, CDR1 is SGHRS and CDR2 is YFSETQ. V lost 3 bases to trimming and J lost 2 bases, with 19 bases between them. The CDR3 extends over 17 amino acids.